The 16 T cell receptor beta chains below were found in one sample sequenced in a study of blood T cell repertoires in COVID-19. Repertoires were generated with immunoSEQ multiplex PCR, while TCRdb's copy carries only in-frame clones and drops some. The table lists around 310,000 clones, roughly nine tenths of them singletons. Sequencing was done on a sample of PBMCs or T cells enriched from blood (not recorded which). These receptors were obtained from a woman between 25 and 40 years old who had recovered from COVID-19.

The chain carries TRBV28 and TRBJ1-1, with D unresolved. Trimming removed 3 bases at V and 5 bases at J, with 10 bases between. Germline assignment: CDR1 MDHEN and CDR2 SYDVKM. CDR3 length: 13 amino acids. CDR3 loop: CASSFSEWTEAFF. Here the CDR3 DNA reads TGTGCCAGCAGTTTTTCGGAGTGGACTGAAGCTTTCTTT.

The chain uses TRBV7-6 and TRBJ2-1, with 9 nucleotides matching TRBD2. The CDR3 length is 16 residues. Germline trimming cut 3 bases from V and 2 bases from J; bases unmatched to any gene: 5. Germline CDR1 is SGHVS and CDR2 is FNYEAQ. The CDR3 DNA reads TGTGCCAGCAGCTTCCTAATAGCGGGAGCCTACAATGAGCAGTTCTTC. This codes for CASSFLIAGAYNEQFF.

The chain joins TRBV4-1 to TRBJ2-1; a weak D match, TRBD2 (5 bases). Germline assignment: CDR1 MGHRA and CDR2 YSYEKL. The CDR3 consists of 20 residues. V was pared by 4 bases and J by 4 bases, with 29 bases between. CDR3 residues: CASSLSGAVGWGAHYNEQFF. The CDR3 DNA reads TGCGCCAGCAGCCTATCTGGTGCGGTTGGCTGGGGAGCCCATTACAATGAGCAGTTCTTC.

CDR3 amino acids: CASSPQQGEYGYTF. Written as DNA, the CDR3 is TGTGCCAGCAGCCCCCAGCAGGGGGAGTATGGCTACACCTTC. V gene TRBV5-4 combines with J gene TRBJ1-2, with 7 bases lining up with TRBD1. Trimming cost V 4 bases and J 5 bases; bases outside gene matches: 8. Germline V gene sequence: CDR1 SGHNT, CDR2 YYREEE (reference sequence). The CDR3 consists of 14 residues.

The rearrangement uses TRBV5-4 and TRBJ1-1; unclear D gene. Germline assignment: CDR1 SGHNT and CDR2 YYREEE (reference sequence). V gave up 4 bases and J gave up 4 bases, with 17 bases separating them. The CDR3 sequence is 15 residues long. In DNA, the CDR3 is TGTGCCAGCAGCCCCCGGACTGACTTAACCACTGAAGCTTTCTTT. This encodes CASSPRTDLTTEAFF.

The CDR3 DNA reads as TGTGCCAGCTCTCGAAGGGGACAGCCTAATAATTCACCCCTCCACTTT. Residues: CASSRRGQPNNSPLHF. The chain links TRBV28 to TRBJ1-6; the match to TRBD1 covers 7 bases. The CDR3 runs to 16 residues. The V gene end was trimmed by 8 bases and the J gene end by 5 bases; junction bases not matched to a gene: 12. Germline CDR1 and CDR2: MDHEN and SYDVKM.

The chain recombines TRBV5-1 with TRBJ2-2, with TRBD2 identical over 7 bases. This CDR3 comprises 15 residues. Germline lookup yields CDR1 SGHRS and CDR2 YFSETQ. V shed 1 base, J shed 6 bases, and the junction held 6 bases outside the gene matches. The CDR3 is CASSLTLAAAGELFF. The CDR3, as DNA: TGCGCCAGCAGCTTGACGCTAGCGGCGGCCGGGGAGCTGTTTTTT.

The V gene is TRBV7-2, the J gene TRBJ2-4, with 13 bases matching TRBD2. V was clipped by 0 bases and J by 1 base; unmatched bases: 15. CDR3 size: 22 residues. Germline V gene sequence: CDR1 SGHTA, CDR2 FQGNSA. The CDR3 region has the DNA TGTGCCAGCAGCTTAGCGCTAGGGCGGGAAGAACTAGCGGGAGGGGCCAAAAACATTCAGTACTTC. It is translated as CASSLALGREELAGGAKNIQYF.

The V gene is TRBV5-1, the J gene TRBJ2-5, with TRBD2 as a possible D gene (6 bases). The CDR3 contains 15 residues. Deletions cut 1 base from V and 4 bases from J, with 14 bases between. The germline V gene encodes CDR1 SGHRS and CDR2 YFSETQ. In DNA form, the CDR3 reads TGCGCCAGCAGCTTGTCCGGACTAAGTTTAGAGACCCAGTACTTC. Translating it yields CASSLSGLSLETQYF. The full variable domain, with the rest looked up from reference TRBV5-1 and TRBJ2-5, is KAGVTQTPRYLIKTRGQQVTLSCSPISGHRSVSWYQQTPGQGLQFLFEYFSETQRNKGNFPGRFSGRQFSNSRSEMNVSTLELGDSALYLCASSLSGLSLETQYFGPGTRLLVL.

The V call is TRBV19, the J call TRBJ2-3, with D tentatively TRBD1 (6 bases). CDR1 is LNHDA, CDR2 SQIVND, per germline (reference sequence). V shed 0 bases and J shed 5 bases, with 21 bases lying between them. CDR3 length equals 18 residues. For the CDR3, the DNA is TGTGCCAGTAGTATAGACCCCAGGGGAGCCTCGGCCGGAGATACGCAGTATTTT. Translated: CASSIDPRGASAGDTQYF.

CDR3 region: CASSLEPEGTDTQYF. CDR3 DNA: TGTGCCAGCAGCTTAGAGCCAGAAGGCACAGATACGCAGTATTTT. The genes are TRBV11-2 and TRBJ2-3; D gene ambiguous. Germline CDR1 is SGHAT and CDR2 is FQNNGV. Trimming pared 0 bases from V and 1 base from J, leaving 8 bases between. The CDR3 has 15 residues. The full variable domain, completed using reference TRBV11-2 and TRBJ2-3, is EAGVAQSPRYKIIEKRQSVAFWCNPISGHATLYWYQQILGQGPKLLIQFQNNGVVDDSQLPKDRFSAERLKGVDSTLKIQPAKLEDSAVYLCASSLEPEGTDTQYFGPGTRLTVL.

The gene calls are TRBV19 and TRBJ2-7; TRBD2 is a possible D gene (5 bases). V gave up 6 bases and J gave up 0 bases, with 9 bases separating them. Germline CDR1 LNHDA, CDR2 SQIVND (reference sequence). The CDR3 loop spans 13 amino acids. CDR3 in amino acids: CASSILDSYEQYF. In nucleotides, the CDR3 is TGTGCCAGTAGCATACTAGACTCCTACGAGCAGTACTTC. Combining the CDR3 with reference TRBV19 and TRBJ2-7 gives the whole variable domain DGGITQSPKYLFRKEGQNVTLSCEQNLNHDAMYWYRQDPGQGLRLIYYSQIVNDFQKGDIAEGYSVSREKKESFPLTVTSAQKNPTAFYLCASSILDSYEQYFGPGTRLTVT.

The V and J genes are TRBV19 and TRBJ1-4; D perhaps matches TRBD1 (6 bases). V dropped 4 bases and J dropped 5 bases, with 11 bases sitting between them. Germline loops: CDR1 LNHDA, CDR2 SQIVND (reference sequence). The CDR3 spans 14 residues. The chain's CDR3 is CASSNLQGNEKLFF. The CDR3, as DNA: TGTGCCAGTAGTAATCTGCAGGGGAATGAAAAACTGTTTTTT.

The CDR3 protein is CASSQSLLRGNTEAFF. The CDR3 region has the DNA TGTGCCAGCAGCCAATCTTTGTTAAGGGGGAACACTGAAGCTTTCTTT. The chain couples TRBV4-2 to TRBJ1-1; possibly TRBD1 for D (5 bases). The CDR3 totals 16 residues. The ends were cut back, 2 bases at V and 1 base at J, with 14 bases in the middle. Germline V gene sequence: CDR1 LGHNA, CDR2 YNFKEQ.

The chain links TRBV27 to TRBJ1-2; D gene ambiguous. The V and J ends lost 2 bases and 5 bases respectively, with 27 bases between them. Germline CDR1 is MNHEY and CDR2 is SMNVEV (reference sequence). The CDR3 extends over 19 amino acids. CDR3 in DNA: TGTGCCAGCAGTTTAAGTCGGATGTTGAGAGGCCGGGAACGATATGGCTACACCTTC. Encoded protein: CASSLSRMLRGRERYGYTF.

This chain links TRBV7-9 with TRBJ2-7; 7 bases agree with TRBD1. The ends lost 5 bases at V and 0 bases at J; junction bases unmatched: 4. CDR3 length: 14 residues. Per germline, CDR1 SEHNR and CDR2 FQNEAQ (reference sequence). The chain's CDR3 is CASSTGQSSYEQYF. The CDR3 DNA reads as TGTGCCAGCAGCACGGGACAGAGCTCCTACGAGCAGTACTTC.